One and the same sample provided the 30 T cell receptor beta chains below, sequenced in a study of cytomegalovirus exposure and HLA in healthy donors. In the PCR, 60 Vbeta and 13 Jbeta primers were used. This table comes from immunoSEQ multiplex PCR, and its TCRdb copy is limited to in-frame clones, with some not included. The sample has around 280,000 clones, 80% to 90% seen once. Sequences were obtained from PBMCs. The receptors come from a young woman in good health and CMV-seronegative.

The rearrangement joins TRBV19 to TRBJ1-1; no reliable D call. This CDR3 comprises 11 residues. Trimming shortened V by 3 bases and J by 4 bases, and 3 bases separated the two germline ends. The germline CDR1 and CDR2 sequences are LNHDA and SQIVND (reference sequence). CDR3 in amino acids: CASSILTEAFF. The CDR3 nucleotides are TGTGCCAGTAGTATCCTCACTGAAGCTTTCTTT.

This chain connects TRBV27 to TRBJ1-2; D uncertain. Germline-derived CDR1 and CDR2 are MNHEY and SMNVEV (reference sequence). The CDR3 runs to 13 residues. Trimming stripped 5 bases from V and 1 base from J, with 8 bases between. The CDR3 coding sequence is TGTGCCAGCAGTCCGAGGAGTAACTATGGCTACACCTTC. This codes for CASSPRSNYGYTF.

V and J are TRBV27 and TRBJ2-1, with 7 bases lining up with TRBD1. Trimming took 5 bases from V and 3 from J; bases not matched to a gene: 4. Per the germline V gene, CDR1 is MNHEY and CDR2 is SMNVEV (reference sequence). There are 14 residues in the CDR3. The CDR3 sequence is CASSQNRGYNEQFF. In DNA, the CDR3 is TGTGCCAGCAGTCAAAACAGGGGCTACAATGAGCAGTTCTTC.

The chain employs TRBV4-1 and TRBJ2-3, with D tentatively TRBD2 (6 bases). The CDR3 covers 15 residues. V lost 6 bases, J lost 3 bases, and 16 bases lay in between. CDR1 MGHRA and CDR2 YSYEKL come from the germline V gene. CDR3 residues: CASSPLDGGTDTQYF. The CDR3 coding sequence is TGCGCCAGCAGTCCTCTTGACGGGGGTACAGATACGCAGTATTTT.

The chain is built from TRBV30 and TRBJ1-1, with 7 bases fitting TRBD1. This CDR3 comprises 10 residues. Germline CDR1 GTSNPN, CDR2 SVGIG (reference sequence). The V gene end was trimmed by 7 bases and the J gene end by 8 bases; junction bases not matched to a gene: 4. CDR3: CAFDRAEAFF. The CDR3 DNA follows: TGTGCCTTCGACAGGGCCGAAGCTTTCTTT.

The chain uses TRBV6-1 and TRBJ1-1; perhaps TRBD1 as D (6 bases). The germline V gene has CDR1 MNHNS and CDR2 SASEGT. The CDR3 runs to 14 residues. V dropped 7 bases and J dropped 4 bases, with 16 bases sitting between them. The CDR3 nucleotides read TGTGCCAGCACCCAGGGGCCGTGGTTCACTGAAGCTTTCTTT. It specifies CASTQGPWFTEAFF.

The chain is built from TRBV5-6 and TRBJ2-7, with TRBD1 matching over 9 bases. The CDR3 is 16 residues long. Germline assignment: CDR1 SGHDT and CDR2 YYEEEE. V was pared by 1 base and J by 3 bases, with 8 bases of the junction left unmatched. CDR3 loop: CASSLRGTGKGYEQYF. The CDR3 coding sequence is TGTGCCAGCAGCTTGAGAGGGACAGGGAAGGGCTACGAGCAGTACTTC.

This clone has a single count. The rearrangement uses TRBV5-1 and TRBJ2-7; 10 bases are shared with TRBD2. The V gene end was trimmed by 1 base and the J gene end by 3 bases; junction bases not matched to a gene: 4. This CDR3 is 15 amino acids long. Germline V gives CDR1 SGHRS, CDR2 YFSETQ. The CDR3 DNA reads TGCGCCAGCAGCTTGAGCCTAGCGGGGGTCTACGAGCAGTACTTC. It specifies CASSLSLAGVYEQYF.

The chain employs TRBV4-1 and TRBJ1-1, with 7 bases matching TRBD1. The CDR3 length is 14 residues. The germline CDR1 and CDR2 sequences are MGHRA and YSYEKL. The trim removed 0 bases at V and 9 bases at J, leaving 7 bases unmatched. The CDR3 sequence is CASSQDLTGRKAFF. The CDR3 region has the DNA TGCGCCAGCAGCCAAGATCTGACAGGGAGGAAAGCTTTCTTT.

This clone has only one observation. This chain links TRBV5-5 with TRBJ2-7, with D tentatively TRBD1 (5 bases). Trimming took 3 bases from V and 2 from J, leaving 9 bases between them. Germline CDR1 and CDR2: SGHKS and YYEKEE (reference sequence). CDR3 length: 13 amino acids. CDR3: CASSYDRTYEQYF. The CDR3, as DNA: TGTGCCAGCAGCTACGACAGAACCTACGAGCAGTACTTC.

The chain combines TRBV7-9 with TRBJ1-4; 7 nucleotides agree with TRBD1. Germline CDR1 is SEHNR and CDR2 is FQNEAQ (reference sequence). V dropped 10 bases and J dropped 11; count of bases not matched to a gene: 22. The CDR3 extends over 16 amino acids. CDR3 region: CATLTGDKLAFGKLFF. The CDR3 region has the DNA TGTGCCACCCTTACAGGGGATAAATTGGCCTTTGGGAAACTGTTTTTT. Complete variable domain (other parts from reference TRBV7-9 and TRBJ1-4): DTGVSQNPRHKITKRGQNVTFRCDPISEHNRLYWYRQTLGQGPEFLTYFQNEAQLEKSRLLSDRFSAERPKGSFSTLEIQRTEQGDSAMYLCATLTGDKLAFGKLFFGSGTQLSVL.

This chain uses TRBV13 with TRBJ2-5; 8 positions agree with TRBD1. CDR1 is PRHDT, CDR2 FYEKMQ, per germline (reference sequence). J was trimmed by 5 bases and V by 1 base; bases with no gene match: 3. The CDR3 is 14 residues long. DNA of the CDR3: TGTGCCAGCAGCTTAGAGGACAGGGAGGAGACCCAGTACTTC. Protein sequence: CASSLEDREETQYF.

V and J are TRBV19 and TRBJ2-2; D gene uncertain. The CDR3 length is 10 residues. CDR1 and CDR2 (germline): LNHDA, SQIVND (reference sequence). The germline V and J ends were trimmed by 8 bases and 6 bases, with 4 bases remaining between them. The CDR3 DNA follows: TGTGCCAGTCAATCCGGGGAGCTGTTTTTT. As protein: CASQSGELFF.

This clone was picked up one time. This chain connects TRBV15 to TRBJ2-3, with TRBD2 matching over 10 bases. Trimming took 2 bases from V and 3 from J; bases not matched to a gene: 11. The CDR3 is 18 amino acids. Germline CDR1 LNHNV, CDR2 YYDKDF (reference sequence). The CDR3 sequence is CATSRRLAGVLYTDTQYF. DNA for the CDR3: TGTGCCACCAGCAGACGTCTAGCGGGAGTTCTATATACAGATACGCAGTATTTT.

The chain carries TRBV6-1 and TRBJ2-5; 7 bases map to TRBD1. This CDR3 has 15 residues. Germline V gene sequence: CDR1 MNHNS, CDR2 SASEGT. V shed 4 bases, J shed 2 bases, and the junction held 7 bases outside the gene matches. The CDR3 coding sequence is TGTGCCAGCAGTGGGGACAGTCGGGGTCAAGAGACCCAGTACTTC. Protein: CASSGDSRGQETQYF.

The rearrangement joins TRBV7-8 to TRBJ2-5, with D tentatively TRBD1 (5 bases). Judging by the DNA end, TRBJ2-7 fits better; the J call may be wrong. Germline loops: CDR1 SGHVS, CDR2 FQNEAQ. The CDR3 is made up of 15 amino acids. Written as DNA, the CDR3 is TGTGCCAGCAGCTTACTGACAGCCGCTTCCTACGAGCAGTACTTC. Its protein is CASSLLTAASYEQYF.

The genes are TRBV7-3 and TRBJ2-7; no clear D gene. The ends were cut back, 4 bases at V and 0 bases at J, with 4 bases in the middle. From germline, CDR1 is SGHTA and CDR2 FQGTGA. CDR3 length: 12 residues. This CDR3 is CASSSLSYEQYF. DNA of the CDR3: TGTGCCAGCAGCTCCCTCTCCTACGAGCAGTACTTC.

This chain connects TRBV7-9 to TRBJ2-2, with D perhaps matching TRBD1 (6 bases). Germline V gene data show CDR1 as SEHNR and CDR2 as FQNEAQ (reference sequence). The CDR3 loop spans 15 amino acids. Trimming left V 1 base short and J 2 bases short, with 8 bases between. CDR3 amino acids: CASSLGGTNTGELFF. The CDR3 DNA reads TGTGCCAGCAGCTTAGGTGGGACAAACACCGGGGAGCTGTTTTTT.

The table lists this clone with a count of one. J is TRBJ2-7 and V is TRBV7-8; D is perhaps TRBD1 (5 bases). Deletions cut 4 bases from V and 3 bases from J, with 19 bases between. This CDR3 spans 16 amino acids. Germline CDR1 is SGHVS and CDR2 is FQNEAQ. CDR3 region: CASSSKRGRTDYEQYF. The CDR3 coding sequence is TGTGCCAGCAGCTCAAAAAGGGGCCGTACTGACTACGAGCAGTACTTC.

This chain uses TRBV11-1 with TRBJ2-5; 8 nucleotides align to TRBD1. Germline V CDR1 and CDR2: SGHAT, FQDESV (reference sequence). The CDR3 has 15 residues. V was clipped by 5 bases and J by 1 base; unmatched bases: 6. CDR3 amino acids: CASSPRQGSQETQYF. The CDR3 bases are TGTGCCAGCAGCCCTCGACAGGGGAGCCAAGAGACCCAGTACTTC.

Comment on this clone: At the DNA level, this CDR3 is encoded by other sequences in the same sample as well. The chain couples TRBV4-1 to TRBJ2-7; 12 bases map to TRBD2. The CDR3 extends over 16 amino acids. In germline, CDR1 is MGHRA, CDR2 YSYEKL. V was pared by 4 bases and J by 4 bases, with 8 bases of the junction left unmatched. The CDR3 DNA sequence: TGCGCCAGCAGCCCTTACCTGACTAGCGGGGGTTACGAGCAGTACTTC. Amino acid sequence: CASSPYLTSGGYEQYF.

The chain is built from TRBV4-1 and TRBJ1-2; D ambiguous. Trimming cost V 4 bases and J 0 bases, with 9 bases left between them. The germline V gene encodes CDR1 MGHRA and CDR2 YSYEKL. This CDR3 is built from 14 residues. CDR3 nucleotide sequence: TGCGCCAGCAGCCCCGCAACAGCTAACTATGGCTACACCTTC. It is translated as CASSPATANYGYTF.

V gene TRBV2 combines with J gene TRBJ2-1; 10 nucleotides match TRBD2. V gave up 10 bases and J gave up 9 bases; unmatched junction bases: 12. The CDR3 loop spans 14 amino acids. The germline V gene has CDR1 SNHLY and CDR2 FYNNEI. The CDR3 DNA reads as TGTGCCACGGAAGCGGGGGGGCTCGGCAGTGAGCAGTTCTTC. Protein sequence: CATEAGGLGSEQFF.

The J gene is TRBJ1-1, the V gene TRBV10-2; unclear D gene. V was clipped by 8 bases and J by 8 bases, with 9 bases between them. There are 10 residues in the CDR3. The V gene's germline CDR1 is WSHSY and CDR2 SAAADI. The CDR3 spells CASFGREAFF. DNA for the CDR3: TGCGCCAGCTTTGGGAGGGAAGCTTTCTTT.

The chain employs TRBV18 and TRBJ1-2; 7 bases match TRBD1. The CDR3 totals 15 residues. V gave up 3 bases and J gave up 4 bases; unmatched junction bases: 8. Germline V gene sequence: CDR1 KGHSH, CDR2 LQKENI. CDR3: CASSPRDRDGYGYTF. Here the CDR3 DNA reads TGTGCCAGCTCACCGAGGGACAGAGATGGCTATGGCTACACCTTC. Full variable domain (outside the CDR3, taken from reference TRBV18 and TRBJ1-2): NAGVMQNPRHLVRRRGQEARLRCSPMKGHSHVYWYRQLPEEGLKFMVYLQKENIIDESGMPKERFSAEFPKEGPSILRIQQVVRGDSAAYFCASSPRDRDGYGYTFGSGTRLTVV.

The gene calls are TRBV10-3 and TRBJ1-1; D is possibly TRBD1 (6 bases). V was trimmed by 6 bases and J by 1 base, leaving 12 bases between them. Germline CDR1 ENHRY, CDR2 SYGVKD. The CDR3 has 14 residues. CDR3: CAIRQGLGNTEAFF. The DNA of the CDR3 is TGTGCCATCAGACAGGGATTAGGGAACACTGAAGCTTTCTTT.

The chain joins TRBV4-1 to TRBJ2-5; TRBD2 agrees at 7 bases. This CDR3 contains 16 residues. J gave up 5 bases and V 1 base, and 10 bases lay outside the gene matches. Per the germline V gene, CDR1 is MGHRA and CDR2 is YSYEKL. The CDR3 DNA reads TGCGCCAGCAGCCAAGTACCTCTGCCCGGGGGGGAGACCCAGTACTTC. Encoded protein: CASSQVPLPGGETQYF.

V is TRBV5-4 and J is TRBJ2-2; a possible D gene is TRBD1 (6 bases). V dropped 4 bases and J dropped 8 bases, with 15 bases sitting between them. The CDR3 runs to 14 residues. CDR1 SGHNT and CDR2 YYREEE come from the germline V gene (reference sequence). The CDR3 region is CASSVNPGEGELFF. The DNA for the CDR3 is TGTGCCAGCAGCGTCAACCCAGGGGAAGGGGAGCTGTTTTTT.

This clone occurred a few times. The V gene is TRBV6-5, the J gene TRBJ2-1; the match to TRBD2 covers 8 bases. V dropped 6 bases and J dropped 5; count of bases not matched to a gene: 6. Germline values: CDR1 MNHEY, CDR2 SVGAGI. CDR3 length: 14 residues. In DNA form, the CDR3 reads TGTGCCAGCAGAAATAGCGGGGTAGACAATGAGCAGTTCTTC. It codes for CASRNSGVDNEQFF.

V and J are TRBV2 and TRBJ2-7; 9 bases are shared with TRBD2. The CDR3 covers 15 residues. Germline V gene data show CDR1 as SNHLY and CDR2 as FYNNEI. V lost 6 bases, J lost 2 bases, and 8 bases stayed unmatched. CDR3 region: CASRLQRGATYEQYF. For the CDR3, the DNA is TGTGCCAGCAGATTACAGCGGGGGGCAACCTACGAGCAGTACTTC.